The source of this TCR beta chain is a study of blood T cell repertoires in COVID-19. Study context: Whether acute or convalescent, the COVID-19 samples came from the United States, Italy and Spain. Sample material is recorded as cDNA or gDNA derived from T cells, B-cell-depleted T cells, or PBMCs.

CDR3 length: 15 residues. CDR1 and CDR2 (germline): SGHTA, FQGNSA. The V end was cut by 1 base, the J end by 5 bases, with 9 bases between. How the authors handled the data: Cell counts per sample came from amplifying reference gene primers. Libraries were prepared by immunoSEQ multiplex PCR; TCRdb keeps only in-frame clonotypes and omits some of them. That table furnishes V, J and clone size, whereas the DNA furnished D and trimming. The sample consists of more than 140,000 clones, roughly 88% of them appearing once. This sequence was found in a woman in her fifties or sixties with acute or convalescent COVID-19. J is TRBJ1-6 and V is TRBV7-2; D is perhaps TRBD1 (5 bases). The source material was peripheral blood. In DNA, the CDR3 is TGTGCCAGCAGCTTAGAGGGGAGGCATAATTCACCCCTCCACTTT. This gives the protein CASSLEGRHNSPLHF.